A single sample is the source of the 19 T cell receptor beta chains below, sequenced in a study of cytomegalovirus exposure and HLA in healthy donors. The PCR made use of 60 Vbeta and 13 Jbeta primers. The table came from immunoSEQ multiplex PCR; TCRdb's copy has only in-frame clones and leaves some out. The sample holds around 150,000 clones, 80% seen once. Sequencing was carried out using PBMCs. Receptor source: a man aged 30 to 45 in good health and CMV-seronegative.

This rearrangement joins TRBV9 to TRBJ1-2, with TRBD1 matching 7 bases. Germline lookup yields CDR1 SGDLS and CDR2 YYNGEE. This CDR3 spans 13 amino acids. J was trimmed by 7 bases and V by 2 bases; bases with no gene match: 5. CDR3 DNA sequence: TGTGCCAGCAGCGTGACCCAGGGGGGTGGCTACACCTTC. This codes for CASSVTQGGGYTF.

The chain is built from TRBV28 and TRBJ1-2; 8 bases match TRBD1. Germline V gene lookup returns CDR1 MDHEN and CDR2 SYDVKM. V lost 10 bases and J lost 2; bases outside the gene matches: 15. The CDR3 is 16 residues long. The CDR3 reads CATKSGGHHSNYGYTF. The CDR3, as DNA: TGTGCCACTAAATCAGGGGGCCACCACTCCAACTATGGCTACACCTTC.

The chain joins TRBV7-9 to TRBJ1-1; D may be TRBD1 (5 bases). V lost 5 bases to trimming and J lost 5 bases, with 15 bases between them. This CDR3 has 14 residues. CDR1 and CDR2 from the germline V gene are SEHNR and FQNEAQ (reference sequence). CDR3 sequence: CASSPGAGGTEAFF. The CDR3 DNA reads as TGTGCCAGCAGCCCTGGGGCCGGGGGGACTGAAGCTTTCTTT.

This clone was recorded a few times. This chain uses TRBV18 with TRBJ2-5; 14 bases match TRBD2. Looked up from germline, CDR1 is KGHSH and CDR2 is LQKENI. This CDR3 is 15 amino acids long. The V segment lost 4 bases and the J segment 8 bases; nucleotides outside the gene matches: 6. The CDR3 sequence: CASSLKGTSGSTQYF. The CDR3 region has the DNA TGTGCCAGCTCACTCAAGGGGACTAGCGGGAGCACCCAGTACTTC.

The rearrangement links TRBV9 to TRBJ2-7; 10 bases agree with TRBD1. With 3 bases clipped from V and 6 bases from J, the junction kept 9 bases outside the gene matches. Germline lookup yields CDR1 SGDLS and CDR2 YYNGEE. The length of the CDR3 is 15 residues. DNA of the CDR3: TGTGCCAGCAGCGCACACGGGACAGGGGTTGGCGAGCAGTACTTC. Its translation: CASSAHGTGVGEQYF.

J is TRBJ2-7 and V is TRBV4-1, with 9 positions matching TRBD1. Germline-derived CDR1 and CDR2 are MGHRA and YSYEKL. CDR3 length equals 12 residues. V dropped 3 bases and J dropped 13; count of bases not matched to a gene: 7. CDR3 bases: TGCGCCAGCAGCCACACCACAGGGGGCTTATACTTC. This gives the protein CASSHTTGGLYF.

The J gene is TRBJ1-5, the V gene TRBV19; D gene unclear. The CDR3 loop spans 16 amino acids. Germline V gives CDR1 LNHDA, CDR2 SQIVND (reference sequence). Deletions cut 3 bases from V and 4 bases from J, with 16 bases between. The CDR3 bases are TGTGCCAGTAGTATCGGGGTTGGGGTAGAAAATCAGCCCCAGCATTTT. Translated: CASSIGVGVENQPQHF.

CDR3 bases: TGTGCCAGCAGCCCTGACGGGGGGAACTATGGCTACACCTTC. Its protein product is CASSPDGGNYGYTF. This chain links TRBV9 with TRBJ1-2; perhaps TRBD1 as D (5 bases). The CDR3 runs 14 residues. Germline V CDR1 and CDR2: SGDLS, YYNGEE. Trimming left V 4 bases short and J 2 bases short, with 12 bases between.

This clone came up once. The V call is TRBV5-1, the J call TRBJ1-2; no clear D gene. The V and J ends lost 3 bases and 4 bases respectively, with 10 bases between them. Germline CDR1 SGHRS, CDR2 YFSETQ. The CDR3 is made up of 13 amino acids. The CDR3 coding sequence is TGCGCCAGCAGCTCTACAACGGGCTATGGCTACACCTTC. Translating gives CASSSTTGYGYTF.

This clone was counted a single time. The chain recombines TRBV5-6 with TRBJ1-6; maybe TRBD1 (6 bases). CDR1 is SGHDT and CDR2 is YYEEEE in the germline V gene. V dropped 0 bases and J dropped 10 bases, with 11 bases sitting between them. The CDR3 spans 14 residues. For the CDR3, the DNA is TGTGCCAGCAGCTTGGGAGGGGGTAGCTCACCCCTCCACTTT. This translates into CASSLGGGSSPLHF.

V usage is TRBV6-4 and J usage is TRBJ1-5, with D hard to call. The ends were cut back, 8 bases at V and 0 bases at J, with 20 bases in the middle. The germline V gene encodes CDR1 MRHNA and CDR2 SNTAGT. The CDR3 is 17 residues long. The CDR3 reads CASRDPWWAYSNQPQHF. CDR3 bases: TGTGCCAGCCGGGATCCCTGGTGGGCCTATAGCAATCAGCCCCAGCATTTT.

This CDR3 is CASNHLGLPSVNRNEQYF. Written as DNA, the CDR3 is TGTGCCAGCAACCATCTGGGACTTCCCTCGGTGAATCGGAACGAGCAGTACTTC. This chain joins TRBV27 and TRBJ2-7; tentatively, D is TRBD2 (6 bases). Germline V CDR1 and CDR2: MNHEY, SMNVEV (reference sequence). Trimming took off 7 bases at V and 5 bases at J, with 30 bases between the two ends. The CDR3 totals 18 residues.

The genes are TRBV5-1 and TRBJ2-7, with a weak D call TRBD1 (6 bases). The CDR3 runs 14 residues. In germline, CDR1 is SGHRS, CDR2 YFSETQ. The V and J ends lost 4 bases and 5 bases respectively, with 16 bases between them. CDR3 residues: CASSLFDRLHEQYF. Written as DNA, the CDR3 is TGCGCCAGCAGCCTTTTCGACAGGCTGCACGAGCAGTACTTC. Combining the CDR3 with reference TRBV5-1 and TRBJ2-7 gives the whole variable domain KAGVTQTPRYLIKTRGQQVTLSCSPISGHRSVSWYQQTPGQGLQFLFEYFSETQRNKGNFPGRFSGRQFSNSRSEMNVSTLELGDSALYLCASSLFDRLHEQYFGPGTRLTVT.

The chain is built from TRBV28 and TRBJ1-6; D unresolved. Trimming cost V 5 bases and J 9 bases, with 11 bases left between them. The CDR3 has 13 residues. Per germline, CDR1 MDHEN and CDR2 SYDVKM. As DNA, the CDR3 is TGTGCCAGCAGTCCTAAAGCGGGTTCACCCCTCCACTTT. This translates into CASSPKAGSPLHF.

The chain is built from TRBV30 and TRBJ1-2; D call uncertain. The germline V and J ends were trimmed by 0 bases and 4 bases, with 9 bases remaining between them. This CDR3 region has 13 residues. Germline CDR1 reads GTSNPN; CDR2 reads SVGIG (reference sequence). CDR3 protein: CAWSVTEVYGYTF. The CDR3 DNA sequence: TGTGCCTGGAGTGTAACGGAGGTCTATGGCTACACCTTC.

The chain links TRBV28 to TRBJ2-5; 9 bases agree with TRBD2. The CDR3 consists of 15 residues. V was clipped by 8 bases and J by 5 bases; unmatched bases: 12. The germline gives CDR1 MDHEN, CDR2 SYDVKM. CDR3 residues: CASCLAGQLGETQYF. In DNA, the CDR3 is TGTGCCAGCTGCCTAGCGGGACAACTGGGGGAGACCCAGTACTTC.

The J gene is TRBJ2-3, the V gene TRBV28; D possibly corresponds to TRBD1 (5 bases). The CDR3 extends over 14 amino acids. V was pared by 2 bases and J by 6 bases, with 12 bases between. The germline V gene encodes CDR1 MDHEN and CDR2 SYDVKM. The CDR3 loop is CASSLLRSGDTQYF. In nucleotides, the CDR3 is TGTGCCAGCAGTTTACTTAGGTCAGGGGATACGCAGTATTTT.

The V and J genes are TRBV5-4 and TRBJ2-7; 7 bases are a match to TRBD2. V lost 3 bases and J lost 0; bases outside the gene matches: 6. The germline CDR1 and CDR2 sequences are SGHNT and YYREEE (reference sequence). The CDR3 covers 15 residues. In nucleotides, the CDR3 is TGTGCCAGCAGCTGGGGGGGAGGTTTCTCCTACGAGCAGTACTTC. This sequence encodes CASSWGGGFSYEQYF.

This clone was recorded a few times. J is TRBJ2-7 and V is TRBV30; the match to TRBD2 covers 8 bases. Per the germline V gene, CDR1 is GTSNPN and CDR2 is SVGIG (reference sequence). V lost 3 bases to trimming and J lost 3 bases; unmatched junction nucleotides: 7. This CDR3 spans 14 amino acids. CDR3 sequence reads: CAWRTGRGGYEQYF. In DNA form, the CDR3 reads TGTGCCTGGAGAACGGGTCGGGGGGGCTACGAGCAGTACTTC.